This passage covers 28 T cell receptor beta chains from one sample sequenced in a study of blood T cells in healthy people across ages. Through a sample-barcoded 5' primer and a J-beta primer mix, a second PCR was run for roughly 6 to 11 cycles. TCRdb re-derived calls from the 5' RACE reads in MiXCR, one entry per CDR3 protein. The profile shows fewer than 950,000 distinct CDR3 sequences, less than 70% of them singletons. Material for sequencing was blood. These TCRs come from a man older than 75 in good health.

The rearrangement uses TRBV10-3 and TRBJ2-5; 10 bases agree with TRBD2. The V segment lost 0 bases and the J segment 11 bases; nucleotides outside the gene matches: 12. The CDR3 runs 16 residues. The germline CDR1 and CDR2 sequences are ENHRY and SYGVKD. The CDR3: CAISESSSGSSYEQYF. The DNA of the CDR3 is TGTGCCATCAGTGAGTCGTCTAGCGGGAGTAGCTATGAGCAGTACTTC.

This clonotype was observed a handful of times. The chain is built from TRBV7-8 and TRBJ2-7, with D perhaps matching TRBD1 (6 bases). V was trimmed by 2 bases and J by 2 bases, leaving 10 bases between them. Germline CDR1 is SGHVS and CDR2 is FQNEAQ. The length of the CDR3 is 14 residues. The CDR3 region has the DNA TGTGCCAGCAGCTTATCGGACAGAACCTACGAGCAGTACTTC. Its translation is CASSLSDRTYEQYF.

V usage is TRBV5-1 and J usage is TRBJ1-2, with D uncertain. V dropped 3 bases and J dropped 0 bases, with 18 bases sitting between them. The germline V gene encodes CDR1 SGHRS and CDR2 YFSETQ. The CDR3 runs to 17 residues. CDR3 sequence: CASSSEKGVVSNYGYTF. For the CDR3, the DNA is TGCGCCAGCAGCTCGGAAAAGGGAGTGGTCTCTAACTATGGCTACACCTTC.

This chain uses TRBV7-9 with TRBJ2-4; the D is unclear. The end of the DNA is better explained by TRBJ2-7, so the J call may be wrong. CDR1 is SEHNR, CDR2 FQNEAQ, per germline (reference sequence). CDR3 length: 16 residues. CDR3 sequence: CASSLAQDRNSYEQYF. CDR3 coding DNA: TGTGCCAGCAGCTTAGCCCAGGACCGTAACTCCTACGAGCAGTACTTC.

The chain employs TRBV29-1 and TRBJ2-1, with D unresolved. CDR1 and CDR2 from the germline V gene are SQVTM and ANQGSEA. With 1 base removed from V and 2 bases from J, the gap between germline ends came to 6 bases. This CDR3 has 13 residues. The CDR3 reads CSVEGHAYNEQFF. The CDR3 DNA is TGCAGCGTTGAAGGACATGCCTACAATGAGCAGTTCTTC.

The table lists this clonotype with many counts. A read error may explain this, as a much larger clone is one base away. This chain joins TRBV7-2 and TRBJ2-3, with D perhaps TRBD2 (6 bases). Per germline, CDR1 SGHTA and CDR2 FQGNSA. The V gene lost 2 bases and the J gene lost 6 bases, with 18 bases spanning the gap. This CDR3 is built from 16 residues. The CDR3 spells CASSLRLRAGGDTQYF. CDR3 DNA sequence: TGTGCCAGCAGCTTACGCCTACGAGCGGGTGGGGATACGCAGTATTTT.

A note on this clonotype: The missing conserved phenylalanine or tryptophan at the end of this CDR3 makes a read error likely. The chain carries TRBV10-3 and TRBJ2-3; no firm D call. V gave up 4 bases and J gave up 8 bases, with 10 bases separating them. Germline V gene sequence: CDR1 ENHRY, CDR2 SYGVKD. This CDR3 has 12 amino acids. CDR3 nucleotides: TGTGCCATCAGTGGAGGCCGGGTTACGCAGTATTAT. This gives the protein CAISGGRVTQYY.

This clonotype has just a few counts. This chain joins TRBV7-2 and TRBJ2-1; 11 positions agree with TRBD2. Germline V gene lookup returns CDR1 SGHTA and CDR2 FQGNSA. The CDR3 loop spans 17 amino acids. After removal of 5 bases from V and 1 base from J, the junction contained 7 bases not matched to a gene. The chain's CDR3 is CASSLLLAGASYNEQFF. For the CDR3, the DNA is TGTGCCAGCAGCCTCCTACTAGCGGGAGCATCCTACAATGAGCAGTTCTTC.

This clonotype was recorded only once. J is TRBJ2-2 and V is TRBV7-8; D perhaps matches TRBD1 (8 bases). Germline assignment: CDR1 SGHVS and CDR2 FQNEAQ. V lost 5 bases and J 6 bases, leaving 13 bases between the germline ends. CDR3 size: 14 residues. CDR3 protein: CASSLTGGAGELFF. The CDR3, as DNA: TGTGCCAGCAGCCTCACAGGGGGGGCCGGGGAGCTGTTTTTT.

This clonotype appeared many times. The chain combines TRBV7-9 with TRBJ2-7; 7 bases fit TRBD1. Trimming at V came to 5 bases and at J to 0 bases, leaving 4 bases not matched to a gene. The CDR3 spans 14 residues. CDR1 SEHNR and CDR2 FQNEAQ come from the germline V gene (reference sequence). CDR3: CASSDRVISYEQYF. CDR3 nucleotide sequence: TGTGCCAGCAGCGACAGGGTTATCTCCTACGAGCAGTACTTC. The complete variable domain, with remaining parts taken from reference TRBV7-9 and TRBJ2-7, reads DTGVSQNPRHKITKRGQNVTFRCDPISEHNRLYWYRQTLGQGPEFLTYFQNEAQLEKSRLLSDRFSAERPKGSFSTLEIQRTEQGDSAMYLCASSDRVISYEQYFGPGTRLTVT.

The chain employs TRBV6-6 and TRBJ2-4; TRBD1 matches 7 bases. After removal of 5 bases from V and 13 bases from J, the junction contained 11 bases not matched to a gene. This CDR3 contains 13 residues. CDR1 MNHNY and CDR2 SVGAGI come from the germline V gene (reference sequence). For the CDR3, the DNA is TGTGCCAGCAGTATGGACAGGCAACAGGGGCAGTACTTC. Its translation: CASSMDRQQGQYF.

J is TRBJ2-3 and V is TRBV2; TRBD2 matches at 12 bases. Germline-derived CDR1 and CDR2 are SNHLY and FYNNEI. This CDR3 is built from 16 residues. The J segment lost 2 bases and the V segment lost 4 bases, leaving 4 bases of the junction unmatched. The chain's CDR3 is CASSGRLAGATDTQYF. The CDR3, as DNA: TGTGCCAGCAGTGGCCGACTAGCGGGAGCCACAGATACGCAGTATTTT.

This clonotype was seen more than once but under ten times. V gene TRBV21-1 combines with J gene TRBJ1-2; the table's D call of TRBD1 was not tested on the DNA. TRBV21-1 is annotated as a pseudogene. This CDR3 has 15 amino acids. Here the CDR3 reads CASSTGTHSNYGYTF. For the CDR3, the DNA is TGTGCCAGCAGCACCGGGACACATTCTAACTATGGCTACACCTTC.

This chain connects TRBV5-1 to TRBJ2-7; TRBD1 matches 7 bases. This CDR3 is 13 amino acids long. V dropped 4 bases and J dropped 10; count of bases not matched to a gene: 11. Germline CDR1 and CDR2: SGHRS and YFSETQ. In DNA form, the CDR3 reads TGCGCCAGCAGCCCCCCGGGACAGACGGGTCAGTACTTC. This gives the protein CASSPPGQTGQYF.

In its sample, this clonotype was seen a few times. The chain uses TRBV6-5 and TRBJ1-1; perhaps TRBD1 as D (6 bases). The CDR3 is 15 amino acids. Per the germline V gene, CDR1 is MNHEY and CDR2 is SVGAGI. The V and J ends lost 3 bases and 4 bases respectively, with 15 bases between them. Written as DNA, the CDR3 is TGTGCCAGCAGTTATCTATGGGGGGCGGCCACTGAAGCTTTCTTT. It encodes CASSYLWGAATEAFF.

V gene TRBV7-2 combines with J gene TRBJ2-5; 10 bases align to TRBD2. CDR3 length equals 16 residues. Trimming removed 3 bases from V and 11 bases from J; junction bases left unmatched: 15. Per the germline V gene, CDR1 is SGHTA and CDR2 is FQGNSA. CDR3 residues: CASSLAGTSVFNEQYF. As DNA, the CDR3 is TGTGCCAGCAGCTTGGCCGGGACTAGCGTCTTTAATGAGCAGTACTTC. Drawing the rest from reference TRBV7-2 and TRBJ2-5, the complete variable domain is GAGVSQSPSNKVTEKGKDVELRCDPISGHTALYWYRQSLGQGLEFLIYFQGNSAPDKSGLPSDRFSAERTGGSVSTLTIQRTQQEDSAVYLCASSLAGTSVFNEQYFGPGTRLLVL.

V usage is TRBV5-1 and J usage is TRBJ2-7; 10 positions agree with TRBD1. After removal of 0 bases from V and 6 bases from J, the junction contained 6 bases not matched to a gene. The CDR3 loop spans 15 amino acids. CDR1 and CDR2 (germline): SGHRS, YFSETQ. CDR3 amino acids: CASSLVAGQGGEQYF. DNA of the CDR3: TGCGCCAGCAGCTTGGTTGCCGGACAGGGGGGCGAGCAGTACTTC.

The chain is built from TRBV5-5 and TRBJ1-4, with 11 bases identical to TRBD1. V dropped 4 bases and J dropped 8; count of bases not matched to a gene: 7. Germline V gene sequence: CDR1 SGHKS, CDR2 YYEKEE (reference sequence). The CDR3 is 15 amino acids. The DNA for the CDR3 is TGTGCCAGCAGCATGGGACAGGGGGATTGGGAAAAACTGTTTTTT. Its translation: CASSMGQGDWEKLFF. The full variable domain, its missing parts supplied by reference TRBV5-5 and TRBJ1-4, is DAGVTQSPTHLIKTRGQQVTLRCSPISGHKSVSWYQQVLGQGPQFIFQYYEKEERGRGNFPDRFSARQFPNYSSELNVNALLLGDSALYLCASSMGQGDWEKLFFGSGTQLSVL.

This clonotype was picked up many times. This sequence joins TRBV5-8 and TRBJ1-2; D not resolved. The CDR3 runs 14 residues. Trimming removed 2 bases at V and 2 bases at J, with 10 bases between. Germline V gene lookup returns CDR1 SGHTS and CDR2 YDEGEE. CDR3 amino acids: CASSFPDLNYGYTF. In DNA form, the CDR3 reads TGTGCCAGCAGCTTTCCGGATTTAAACTATGGCTACACCTTC.

This clonotype has a handful of counts. The chain couples TRBV15 to TRBJ2-4; 11 bases are shared with TRBD2. The CDR3 spans 18 residues. In germline, CDR1 is LNHNV, CDR2 YYDKDF (reference sequence). The V and J ends lost 0 bases and 0 bases, in that order; junction bases with no gene match: 4. CDR3 sequence reads: CATSRERLAGGAKNIQYF. As DNA, the CDR3 is TGTGCCACCAGCAGAGAACGGCTAGCGGGAGGAGCCAAAAACATTCAGTACTTC.

The chain combines TRBV11-2 with TRBJ1-4; TRBD1 might be the D (5 bases). The V gene's germline CDR1 is SGHAT and CDR2 FQNNGV. The CDR3 has 14 residues. V was cut by 5 bases and J by 12 bases, with 19 bases left in between. CDR3 loop: CASSLKSLGDELFF. The CDR3 nucleotides are TGTGCCAGCAGCCTTAAGTCCTTAGGGGATGAACTGTTTTTT.

The CDR3, as DNA: TGTGCCAGCAGTGACCGTGGGGAGACCCAGTACTTC. This encodes CASSDRGETQYF. This chain connects TRBV2 to TRBJ2-5, with D unclear. This CDR3 has 12 residues. The V gene's germline CDR1 is SNHLY and CDR2 FYNNEI. Between the trimmed V and J ends, which lost 3 bases and 5 bases, there was a span of 7 bases. Using reference TRBV2 and TRBJ2-5 for the parts outside the CDR3, the full variable domain is EPEVTQTPSHQVTQMGQEVILRCVPISNHLYFYWYRQILGQKVEFLVSFYNNEISEKSEIFDDQFSVERPDGSNFTLKIRSTKLEDSAMYFCASSDRGETQYFGPGTRLLVL.

The rearrangement joins TRBV15 to TRBJ2-4, with 8 positions matching TRBD1. The V and J ends lost 5 bases and 7 bases, in that order; junction bases with no gene match: 13. There are 16 residues in the CDR3. The V gene's germline CDR1 is LNHNV and CDR2 YYDKDF (reference sequence). The CDR3 region is CATSGGQGLRGNIQYF. In nucleotides, the CDR3 is TGTGCCACCAGCGGAGGACAGGGCTTGAGGGGGAACATTCAGTACTTC.

This clonotype was seen many times. This chain uses TRBV27 with TRBJ2-5; 8 bases map to TRBD2. Germline-derived CDR1 and CDR2 are MNHEY and SMNVEV (reference sequence). This CDR3 has 13 amino acids. V lost 2 bases, J lost 4 bases, and 0 bases stayed unmatched. The CDR3 sequence is CASSLLAGETQYF. The CDR3 DNA is TGTGCCAGCAGTTTACTAGCGGGAGAGACCCAGTACTTC.

This clonotype has more than one count but fewer than ten. This chain uses TRBV5-1 with TRBJ2-7, with a tentative D call TRBD1 (5 bases). This CDR3 region has 15 residues. The V end was cut by 0 bases, the J end by 5 bases, with 15 bases between. CDR1 and CDR2 (germline): SGHRS, YFSETQ. The DNA for the CDR3 is TGCGCCAGCAGCTTGGGGCAGGGAAATTTCAACGAGCAGTACTTC. Translation: CASSLGQGNFNEQYF.

V gene TRBV7-9 combines with J gene TRBJ1-1; 8 bases map to TRBD1. J was trimmed by 0 bases and V by 4 bases; bases with no gene match: 7. Germline V gives CDR1 SEHNR, CDR2 FQNEAQ (reference sequence). CDR3 length: 16 amino acids. The CDR3 bases are TGTGCCAGCAGCTCCGGACAGGGACTATTGAACACTGAAGCTTTCTTT. This encodes CASSSGQGLLNTEAFF.

The chain employs TRBV29-1 and TRBJ2-7; 8 bases map to TRBD1. V shed 7 bases, J shed 3 bases, and the junction held 8 bases outside the gene matches. Germline CDR1 SQVTM, CDR2 ANQGSEA. The CDR3 consists of 13 residues. DNA of the CDR3: TGCAGCGGTCTCAGGGGGCTAGGCTACGAGCAGTACTTC. The encoded protein is CSGLRGLGYEQYF.

Comments on this clonotype: Because the CDR3 is missing its conserved closing phenylalanine or tryptophan, this is likely a read error. This chain uses TRBV28 with TRBJ2-1; D remains unclear. The germline V gene has CDR1 MDHEN and CDR2 SYDVKM. The CDR3 length is 12 residues. The germline V and J ends were trimmed by 5 bases and 6 bases, with 8 bases remaining between them. The CDR3 region is CASSEHRNEQFL. DNA for the CDR3: TGTGCCAGCAGTGAGCATCGCAATGAGCAGTTCTTA.